Below are 25 T cell receptor beta chains sequenced from a single sample in a study of OX40 agonist ivuxolimab in advanced cancers. Only in-frame clones appear in the TCRdb table, and some are missing; sequencing was by immunoSEQ multiplex PCR. Among 65,000 to 90,000 clones, 91% were seen once, and the ten largest hold 2.3%. Sequencing used CD4+ or CD8+ T cells sorted from blood, obtained in a trial of the OX40 agonist ivuxolimab. The receptor source for this set is an adult with an advanced solid tumor such as melanoma, head and neck, liver or kidney cancer.

This chain links TRBV27 with TRBJ1-5; no clear D. CDR3 size: 14 residues. CDR1 is MNHEY and CDR2 is SMNVEV in the germline V gene (reference sequence). Trimming cost V 0 bases and J 0 bases, with 3 bases left between them. CDR3 sequence: CASSLSYSNQPQHF. The CDR3 DNA sequence: TGTGCCAGCAGTTTATCCTATAGCAATCAGCCCCAGCATTTT.

The chain uses TRBV2 and TRBJ2-7; a weak D match, TRBD1 (6 bases). The germline gives CDR1 SNHLY, CDR2 FYNNEI. The CDR3 totals 15 residues. V lost 3 bases to trimming and J lost 1 base, with 13 bases between them. This CDR3 reads CASSDGWQGSYEQYF. Here the CDR3 DNA reads TGTGCCAGCAGTGACGGTTGGCAGGGGTCCTACGAGCAGTACTTC.

This chain connects TRBV5-1 to TRBJ2-2; 10 bases are a match to TRBD2. Germline-derived CDR1 and CDR2 are SGHRS and YFSETQ. The CDR3 extends over 15 amino acids. Unmatched junction bases numbered 3, after V lost 1 base and J lost 6 bases. The CDR3 reads CASSLTLAGAGELFF. CDR3 DNA sequence: TGCGCCAGCAGCTTGACGCTAGCGGGAGCCGGGGAGCTGTTTTTT. Looking up the rest from reference TRBV5-1 and TRBJ2-2 gives the full variable domain: KAGVTQTPRYLIKTRGQQVTLSCSPISGHRSVSWYQQTPGQGLQFLFEYFSETQRNKGNFPGRFSGRQFSNSRSEMNVSTLELGDSALYLCASSLTLAGAGELFFGEGSRLTVL.

V is TRBV5-8 and J is TRBJ2-3; 16 bases match TRBD2. CDR1 is SGHTS and CDR2 is YDEGEE in the germline V gene. CDR3 length: 20 amino acids. The ends lost 5 bases at V and 4 bases at J; junction bases unmatched: 16. In DNA form, the CDR3 reads TGTGCCAGCAGAAGTCTTGCGGGACTAGCGGGAGGGCCAGGACCAGATACGCAGTATTTT. Its translation: CASRSLAGLAGGPGPDTQYF.

The DNA for the CDR3 is TGTGCCAGCTCACCACTCAGGGATGAGCAGTTCTTC. Residues: CASSPLRDEQFF. This sequence joins TRBV18 and TRBJ2-1; tentatively, D is TRBD1 (5 bases). Germline values: CDR1 KGHSH, CDR2 LQKENI. The CDR3 is made up of 12 amino acids. V lost 1 base and J 8 bases, leaving 6 bases between the germline ends.

CDR3 in amino acids: CASSLSVPGTPSSYEQYF. In nucleotides, the CDR3 is TGTGCCAGCAGTTTATCGGTTCCCGGGACTCCAAGCTCCTACGAGCAGTACTTC. The J gene is TRBJ2-7, the V gene TRBV28; D may be TRBD2 (6 bases). V lost 1 base to trimming and J lost 0 bases, with 19 bases between them. CDR3 length equals 18 residues. CDR1 is MDHEN, CDR2 SYDVKM, per germline.

The rearrangement uses TRBV13 and TRBJ2-2; D may be TRBD1 (7 bases). From germline, CDR1 is PRHDT and CDR2 FYEKMQ (reference sequence). V was clipped by 7 bases and J by 6 bases, with 18 bases between them. The CDR3 is made up of 15 amino acids. CDR3 loop: CASNVRGRNPGELFF. The CDR3, as DNA: TGTGCCAGCAACGTCAGGGGGAGGAATCCCGGGGAGCTGTTTTTT.

V gene TRBV14 combines with J gene TRBJ2-7, with 8 bases identical to TRBD1. The CDR3 has 16 residues. Germline CDR1 is SGHDN and CDR2 is FVKESK. V lost 4 bases and J lost 5; bases outside the gene matches: 13. The CDR3 loop reads CASSPRQGIPDNEQYF. The CDR3 DNA is TGTGCCAGCAGCCCCCGACAGGGGATCCCGGACAACGAGCAGTACTTC.

Only one count was recorded for this clone. The chain uses TRBV11-2 and TRBJ1-1, with 7 bases matching TRBD1. The CDR3 is made up of 14 amino acids. With 4 bases clipped from V and 6 bases from J, the junction kept 8 bases outside the gene matches. In germline, CDR1 is SGHAT, CDR2 FQNNGV. The DNA of the CDR3 is TGTGCCAGCAGCTCATTCGGACAGGAGGCTGAAGCTTTCTTT. Encoded protein: CASSSFGQEAEAFF. The whole variable domain, filled in from reference TRBV11-2 and TRBJ1-1, reads EAGVAQSPRYKIIEKRQSVAFWCNPISGHATLYWYQQILGQGPKLLIQFQNNGVVDDSQLPKDRFSAERLKGVDSTLKIQPAKLEDSAVYLCASSSFGQEAEAFFGQGTRLTVV.

Concerning this clone: The junction departs from germline at one end; a sequencing error may be responsible. The chain combines TRBV6-6 with TRBJ1-2, with 9 bases lining up with TRBD1. The CDR3 loop spans 12 amino acids. Germline-derived CDR1 and CDR2 are MNHNY and SVGAGI (reference sequence). The CDR3 protein is CASAHSPGQGHF. In DNA, the CDR3 is TGTGCCAGCGCCCACTCGCCGGGACAGGGACACTTC.

The chain couples TRBV5-1 to TRBJ2-2; tentatively, D is TRBD2 (6 bases). Germline CDR1 and CDR2: SGHRS and YFSETQ. The CDR3 sequence is 16 residues long. V lost 1 base and J lost 4, with 14 bases in between. The CDR3 DNA reads as TGCGCCAGCAGCTTGAGTGTAATAGCGGCCACCGGGGAGCTGTTTTTT. Translated: CASSLSVIAATGELFF.

CDR3 in DNA: TGTGCCAGCAGAACTTCTGGGTATGAGGGCTACACCTTC. This encodes CASRTSGYEGYTF. The V gene is TRBV28, the J gene TRBJ1-2; no firm D call. Between the trimmed V and J ends, which lost 6 bases and 8 bases, there was a span of 16 bases. Per germline, CDR1 MDHEN and CDR2 SYDVKM. The CDR3 runs to 13 residues.

The genes are TRBV7-9 and TRBJ1-3; D gene uncertain. Trimming removed 7 bases at V and 4 bases at J, with 8 bases between. Germline values: CDR1 SEHNR, CDR2 FQNEAQ (reference sequence). The CDR3 runs 12 residues. This CDR3 is CASTLVGNTIYF. CDR3 coding DNA: TGTGCCAGCACCCTTGTCGGAAACACCATATATTTT.

In DNA, the CDR3 is TGTGCCAGCAGTTTAGCTGAGCAGTTCTTC. Encoded protein: CASSLAEQFF. The rearrangement joins TRBV27 to TRBJ2-1; D remains unclear. Germline V gene data show CDR1 as MNHEY and CDR2 as SMNVEV (reference sequence). The CDR3 contains 10 residues. Trimming removed 2 bases at V and 9 bases at J, with 2 bases between.

V usage is TRBV5-6 and J usage is TRBJ2-1; weak D call: TRBD1 (5 bases). The CDR3 spans 13 residues. Germline V gives CDR1 SGHDT, CDR2 YYEEEE. V was cut by 2 bases and J by 7 bases, with 10 bases left in between. CDR3 nucleotide sequence: TGTGCCAGCAGCTTTGCAGGGATAAATGAGCAGTTCTTC. This sequence encodes CASSFAGINEQFF.

J is TRBJ2-7 and V is TRBV5-1; no clear D. Deletions cut 0 bases from V and 4 bases from J, with 14 bases between. The CDR3 extends over 15 amino acids. Germline values: CDR1 SGHRS, CDR2 YFSETQ. CDR3 sequence reads: CASSLDRAYDYEQYF. DNA for the CDR3: TGCGCCAGCAGCTTGGATAGGGCATACGATTACGAGCAGTACTTC.

V and J are TRBV7-6 and TRBJ2-2, with 8 nucleotides matching TRBD1. This CDR3 comprises 16 residues. CDR1 is SGHVS, CDR2 FNYEAQ, per germline. Trimming at V came to 2 bases and at J to 4 bases, leaving 6 bases not matched to a gene. Here the CDR3 reads CASSLRNRGSTGELFF. The CDR3 nucleotides are TGTGCCAGCAGCTTAAGGAACAGGGGGAGCACCGGGGAGCTGTTTTTT.

The rearrangement links TRBV30 to TRBJ2-3; TRBD1 might be the D (6 bases). From germline, CDR1 is GTSNPN and CDR2 SVGIG (reference sequence). The V end was cut by 0 bases, the J end by 2 bases, with 12 bases between. This CDR3 comprises 15 residues. CDR3 sequence: CAWSVVRGFTDTQYF. The CDR3 DNA follows: TGTGCCTGGAGTGTAGTCAGGGGTTTCACAGATACGCAGTATTTT.

The rearrangement uses TRBV30 and TRBJ2-4; possibly TRBD2 for D (5 bases). V was cut by 1 base and J by 4 bases, with 8 bases left in between. CDR1 is GTSNPN, CDR2 SVGIG, per germline (reference sequence). The CDR3 runs to 13 residues. Here the CDR3 DNA reads TGTGCCTGGAGTGCACTAGTTAAAAACATTCAGTACTTC. Its translation: CAWSALVKNIQYF.

This clone is a singleton in its sample. CDR3 region: CASSAQGNTGELFF. CDR3 DNA: TGTGCCAGCAGTGCACAGGGGAACACCGGGGAGCTGTTTTTT. This rearrangement joins TRBV6-1 to TRBJ2-2, with D perhaps TRBD1 (6 bases). The germline V and J ends were trimmed by 4 bases and 1 base, with 7 bases remaining between them. CDR1 is MNHNS and CDR2 is SASEGT in the germline V gene. CDR3 length: 14 residues.

This clone came up once. The gene calls are TRBV28 and TRBJ1-5; a possible D gene is TRBD1 (5 bases). The CDR3 spans 11 residues. Germline assignment: CDR1 MDHEN and CDR2 SYDVKM. Trimming left V 10 bases short and J 6 bases short, with 10 bases between. CDR3 protein: CATGLFQPQHF. The CDR3 nucleotides are TGTGCCACAGGGCTGTTTCAGCCCCAGCATTTT.

The chain carries TRBV11-3 and TRBJ2-2; 11 bases are a match to TRBD2. V gave up 5 bases and J gave up 0 bases; unmatched junction bases: 5. Germline CDR1 is SGHNT and CDR2 is YENEEA. The CDR3 has 17 residues. The CDR3 sequence is CASSLGTSGANTGELFF. In DNA form, the CDR3 reads TGTGCCAGCAGCCTTGGGACTAGCGGCGCGAACACCGGGGAGCTGTTTTTT. Drawing the rest from reference TRBV11-3 and TRBJ2-2, the complete variable domain is EAGVVQSPRYKIIEKKQPVAFWCNPISGHNTLYWYLQNLGQGPELLIRYENEEAVDDSQLPKDRFSAERLKGVDSTLKIQPAELGDSAVYLCASSLGTSGANTGELFFGEGSRLTVL.

The chain joins TRBV4-1 to TRBJ2-1; 11 nucleotides line up with TRBD2. Germline trimming cut 6 bases from V and 4 bases from J; bases unmatched to any gene: 5. Germline values: CDR1 MGHRA, CDR2 YSYEKL. The CDR3 sequence is 15 residues long. CDR3 amino acids: CASRLGLAEYNEQFF. DNA of the CDR3: TGCGCCAGCAGACTGGGACTAGCGGAATACAATGAGCAGTTCTTC.

In this sample, this clone turned up once. This chain connects TRBV11-2 to TRBJ2-5, with 8 bases matching TRBD2. V trimming: 1 base; J trimming: 1 base; junction bases outside the gene matches: 5. The germline CDR1 and CDR2 sequences are SGHAT and FQNNGV. The CDR3 spans 16 residues. This chain's CDR3 is CASSLGRLAGQETQYF. CDR3 nucleotides: TGTGCCAGCAGCTTAGGACGGCTAGCGGGCCAAGAGACCCAGTACTTC.

J is TRBJ2-7 and V is TRBV19; TRBD2 matches 8 bases. V gave up 3 bases and J gave up 3 bases; unmatched junction bases: 4. CDR3 length: 14 residues. CDR1 LNHDA and CDR2 SQIVND come from the germline V gene (reference sequence). The CDR3 region is CASSMREASYEQYF. The CDR3 DNA sequence: TGTGCCAGTAGTATGCGGGAGGCAAGCTACGAGCAGTACTTC.